This T cell receptor beta chain was identified in a study of T cells after yellow fever vaccination. There are 13 residues in the CDR3. Germline V gene lookup returns CDR1 MNHGY and CDR2 SVAAGI. Deletions cut 7 bases from V and 8 bases from J, with 15 bases between. This clonotype was recorded many times. Its target is not known. Study outcomes and limitations: It was a small share of clonotypes that appeared in both CD4 and CD8 compartments.

TCRdb reprocessed the 5' RACE reads with MiXCR, giving one entry per CDR3 protein. The sample has some 390,000 distinct CDR3 sequences; approximately 6% are singletons. The sample in question was PBMCs, obtained 5 days after the yellow fever booster vaccination. The TCR was taken from a man in his thirties or forties who received the YFV17D yellow fever vaccine. This chain uses TRBV6-9 with TRBJ2-1; no reliable D call. CDR3 loop: CASTQSHGDEQFF. The DNA for the CDR3 is TGTGCCAGCACCCAAAGCCATGGCGATGAGCAGTTCTTC.